This T cell receptor (beta chain) was profiled in a study of control samples from healthy donors and cancer patients. TCRdb's copy holds only in-frame clones and misses some; the assay was immunoSEQ multiplex PCR. The data hold approximately 150,000 clones, with about nine tenths observed a single time. This clone was counted ten times or more. The CDR3 is 13 amino acids. Germline lookup yields CDR1 MNHEY and CDR2 SVGAGI. V dropped 7 bases and J dropped 4; count of bases not matched to a gene: 4. Sequencing was done on a sample of blood. The genes are TRBV6-5 and TRBJ1-5; TRBD1 matches at 7 bases. The receptor's source is a man younger than 40 in good health. This chain's CDR3 is CASTGTVNQPQHF. In DNA, the CDR3 is TGTGCCAGCACCGGGACAGTAAATCAGCCCCAGCATTTT.